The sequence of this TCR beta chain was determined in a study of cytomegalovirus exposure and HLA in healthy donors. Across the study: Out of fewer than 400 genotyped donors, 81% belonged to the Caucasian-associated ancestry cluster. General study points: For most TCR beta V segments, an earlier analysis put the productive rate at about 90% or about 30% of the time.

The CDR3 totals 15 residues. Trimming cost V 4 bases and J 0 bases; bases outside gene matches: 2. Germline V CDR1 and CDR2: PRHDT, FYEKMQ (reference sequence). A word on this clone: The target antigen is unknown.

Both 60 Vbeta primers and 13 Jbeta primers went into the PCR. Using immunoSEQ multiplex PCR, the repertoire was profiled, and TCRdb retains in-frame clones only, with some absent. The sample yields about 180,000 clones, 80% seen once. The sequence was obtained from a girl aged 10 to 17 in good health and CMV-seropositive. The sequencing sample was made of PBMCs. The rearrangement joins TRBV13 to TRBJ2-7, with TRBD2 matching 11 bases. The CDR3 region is CASSSSGRNSYEQYF. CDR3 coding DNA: TGTGCCAGCAGCTCTAGCGGGAGGAACTCCTACGAGCAGTACTTC.